A single sample gave rise to the 11 T cell receptor beta chains below, sequenced in a study of cytomegalovirus exposure and HLA in healthy donors. The primer mix had 60 Vbeta and 13 Jbeta primers. Method: immunoSEQ multiplex PCR; TCRdb's copy keeps in-frame clones and lacks some. Of about 77,000 clones in the sample, over 65% were seen once. The specimen sequenced was PBMCs. The source is a man aged 35-49 years in good health and CMV-seronegative.

Here the CDR3 DNA reads TGTGCCAGCAGCTTTGGGACAGGGTCGACCTACGAGCAGTACTTC. It specifies CASSFGTGSTYEQYF. The J gene is TRBJ2-7, the V gene TRBV7-2, with TRBD1 matching 9 bases. The CDR3 is 15 amino acids. Trimming removed 3 bases from V and 2 bases from J; junction bases left unmatched: 5. CDR1 SGHTA and CDR2 FQGNSA come from the germline V gene.

The chain links TRBV30 to TRBJ2-5; D is possibly TRBD1 (5 bases). Trimming cost V 0 bases and J 7 bases, with 15 bases left between them. The germline gives CDR1 GTSNPN, CDR2 SVGIG (reference sequence). The CDR3 consists of 14 residues. This chain's CDR3 is CAWSVNRQLGTQYF. The CDR3 coding sequence is TGTGCCTGGAGTGTAAACAGGCAACTGGGGACCCAGTACTTC.

V gene TRBV19 combines with J gene TRBJ2-2; the match to TRBD1 covers 7 bases. The germline V gene has CDR1 LNHDA and CDR2 SQIVND (reference sequence). The CDR3 runs 16 residues. V was clipped by 7 bases and J by 0 bases; unmatched bases: 8. The CDR3: CASKVSGGTNTGELFF. The CDR3 DNA reads as TGTGCCAGTAAGGTGTCAGGGGGTACGAACACCGGGGAGCTGTTTTTT.

The chain has TRBV7-6 and TRBJ2-7; maybe TRBD1 (6 bases). This CDR3 has 14 residues. Germline assignment: CDR1 SGHVS and CDR2 FNYEAQ. V lost 5 bases and J lost 2, with 13 bases in between. The CDR3 coding sequence is TGTGCCAGCAGCGCAAGGGACACCACCTACGAGCAGTACTTC. It codes for CASSARDTTYEQYF.

This chain links TRBV19 with TRBJ2-1, with D perhaps matching TRBD1 (5 bases). The ends were cut back, 5 bases at V and 3 bases at J, with 17 bases in the middle. CDR1 and CDR2 (germline): LNHDA, SQIVND (reference sequence). The CDR3 runs to 16 residues. The chain's CDR3 is CASSSEPTGHYNEQFF. The CDR3 region has the DNA TGTGCCAGTAGTTCTGAGCCAACAGGACACTACAATGAGCAGTTCTTC.

This rearrangement joins TRBV7-3 to TRBJ2-5; no definite D call. V was cut by 1 base and J by 7 bases, with 10 bases left in between. Germline V gene lookup returns CDR1 SGHTA and CDR2 FQGTGA. The CDR3 covers 13 residues. The CDR3 here is CASSLSLTGTQYF. The DNA of the CDR3 is TGTGCCAGCAGCTTAAGCCTTACGGGGACCCAGTACTTC.

V gene TRBV29-1 combines with J gene TRBJ1-1; D ambiguous. Trimming stripped 7 bases from V and 4 bases from J, with 22 bases between. In germline, CDR1 is SQVTM, CDR2 ANQGSEA. The CDR3 length is 15 residues. The CDR3 bases are TGCAGCGCTGTCCTGTTCCGAGGGCGGTCCACTGAAGCTTTCTTT. As protein: CSAVLFRGRSTEAFF.

The sample holds one count of this clone. V gene TRBV28 combines with J gene TRBJ1-2; 7 nucleotides agree with TRBD1. The J segment lost 7 bases and the V segment lost 1 base, leaving 6 bases of the junction unmatched. CDR1 and CDR2 from the germline V gene are MDHEN and SYDVKM. The length of the CDR3 is 14 residues. The CDR3 reads CASSLYEGAVGYTF. In DNA, the CDR3 is TGTGCCAGCAGTTTATACGAGGGGGCGGTTGGCTACACCTTC.

The CDR3 bases are TGTGCCAGCAGTTCAGGACAGGGTAGAGCTTTCTTT. Protein: CASSSGQGRAFF. The rearrangement links TRBV28 to TRBJ1-1; 8 bases map to TRBD1. J was trimmed by 10 bases and V by 4 bases; bases with no gene match: 5. This CDR3 is built from 12 residues. The germline gives CDR1 MDHEN, CDR2 SYDVKM.

J is TRBJ2-7 and V is TRBV2; D uncertain. The CDR3 runs 11 residues. Per germline, CDR1 SNHLY and CDR2 FYNNEI. Trimming left V 4 bases short and J 3 bases short, with 4 bases between. For the CDR3, the DNA is TGTGCCAGCAGTGGTAACTACGAGCAGTACTTC. This sequence encodes CASSGNYEQYF.

This clone has just a few counts. This sequence joins TRBV7-2 and TRBJ2-7, with D possibly being TRBD2 (6 bases). The CDR3 extends over 15 amino acids. Germline V gene lookup returns CDR1 SGHTA and CDR2 FQGNSA. The V end lost 5 bases, the J end lost 6 bases, and 20 bases lay between the germline ends. CDR3 residues: CASSSPPPGSGEQYF. Written as DNA, the CDR3 is TGTGCCAGCAGCAGCCCGCCGCCCGGGAGTGGCGAGCAGTACTTC.